The rows below give T cell receptor beta chains drawn from one sample of a study of blood T cell repertoires in COVID-19. Libraries were prepared by immunoSEQ multiplex PCR; TCRdb keeps only in-frame clonotypes and omits some of them. The repertoire holds a few hundred thousand clones, more than 80% seen once, with around 8.8% in the top ten. The material sequenced was PBMCs or T cells enriched from blood (not recorded which). These receptors all stem from a man aged 35-49 years who had recovered from COVID-19. Each CDR3 is given with its conserved first and last residue. D genes are given only for firm matches. Clone size is shown for a subset of rows, as once, few, many or a class of expanded clone.

d_gene: .
abundance: .
v_gene: TRBV4-2
j_gene: TRBJ2-7
CDR3nt: TGTGCCAGCAGCCAAGACGGGGTGAGATCCTACGAGCAGTACTTC
CDR3aa: CASSQDGVRSYEQYF

d_gene: .
abundance: few
v_gene: TRBV7-9
j_gene: TRBJ1-2
CDR3nt: TGTGCCAGCAGCTTACTTGGGCCTTATCGGGGCTACACCTTC
CDR3aa: CASSLLGPYRGYTF

d_gene: .
abundance: few
v_gene: TRBV5-1
j_gene: TRBJ1-2
CDR3nt: TGCGCCAGCAGCTTGGCCTGGGGGCAGGGTGGCTACACCTTC
CDR3aa: CASSLAWGQGGYTF

d_gene: TRBD2
abundance: .
v_gene: TRBV9
j_gene: TRBJ2-5
CDR3nt: TGTGCCAGCAGCGTGGCCGGCGGGGGAACGAGCCGCAGTAGCCAAGAGACCCAGTACTTC
CDR3aa: CASSVAGGGTSRSSQETQYF

d_gene: .
abundance: .
v_gene: TRBV5-1
j_gene: TRBJ2-7
CDR3nt: TGCGCCAGCAGCTTGGGCCCAGGGTACTCCTACGAGCAGTACTTC
CDR3aa: CASSLGPGYSYEQYF

d_gene: TRBD1
abundance: .
v_gene: TRBV5-1
j_gene: TRBJ1-4
CDR3nt: TGCGCCAGCCGGACAGGGGGCGCCTTTACTGAAAAACTGTTTTTT
CDR3aa: CASRTGGAFTEKLFF

d_gene: TRBD1
abundance: .
v_gene: TRBV2
j_gene: TRBJ1-1
CDR3nt: TGTGCCAGCAGACCGCGGACAGGGACGGGAACTGAAGCTTTCTTT
CDR3aa: CASRPRTGTGTEAFF

d_gene: TRBD2
abundance: .
v_gene: TRBV11-2
j_gene: TRBJ2-2
CDR3nt: TGTGCCAGCAGCTCAGGGACTAGCGGGGCCAACACCGGGGAGCTGTTTTTT
CDR3aa: CASSSGTSGANTGELFF

d_gene: TRBD1
abundance: .
v_gene: TRBV7-8
j_gene: TRBJ2-7
CDR3nt: TGTGCCAGCAGCTTAGCCGGGACAGGGGTAAGGGGCGAGCAGTACTTC
CDR3aa: CASSLAGTGVRGEQYF

d_gene: .
abundance: .
v_gene: TRBV2
j_gene: TRBJ1-2
CDR3nt: TGTGCCAGCAGTGAAGTAGACAGCACATATGGCTACACCTTC
CDR3aa: CASSEVDSTYGYTF

d_gene: TRBD2
abundance: .
v_gene: TRBV6-5
j_gene: TRBJ2-7
CDR3nt: TGTGCCAGCCGAATCGGACTAGCGGACTACGAGCAGTACTTC
CDR3aa: CASRIGLADYEQYF

d_gene: TRBD1
abundance: .
v_gene: TRBV19
j_gene: TRBJ2-4
CDR3nt: TGTGCCAGTAGTATAGGGACAGGGGGCGCTAAAAACATTCAGTACTTC
CDR3aa: CASSIGTGGAKNIQYF

d_gene: .
abundance: once
v_gene: TRBV15
j_gene: TRBJ2-1
CDR3nt: TGTGCCACCAGCAGAGATAATAGGCCACGGAGGCATGAGCAGTTCTTC
CDR3aa: CATSRDNRPRRHEQFF

d_gene: TRBD2
abundance: .
v_gene: TRBV7-2
j_gene: TRBJ2-1
CDR3nt: TGTGCCAGCAGCTTAGCGCGGAGGCTAGCGGGAGCCCATGAGCAGTTCTTC
CDR3aa: CASSLARRLAGAHEQFF

d_gene: .
abundance: once
v_gene: TRBV7-3
j_gene: TRBJ1-1
CDR3nt: TGTGCCAGCAGCCCAGCAGGGGAAGCTGAAGCTTTCTTT
CDR3aa: CASSPAGEAEAFF

d_gene: .
abundance: .
v_gene: TRBV19
j_gene: TRBJ2-7
CDR3nt: TGTGCCAGTAGTATATCCCTGACAGTCTCCTACGAGCAGTACTTC
CDR3aa: CASSISLTVSYEQYF

d_gene: .
abundance: .
v_gene: TRBV5-6
j_gene: TRBJ1-4
CDR3nt: TGTGCCAGCAGCTTGGGCCAGGTGCTTGAAAAACTGTTTTTT
CDR3aa: CASSLGQVLEKLFF

d_gene: TRBD2
abundance: .
v_gene: TRBV3-1/TRBV3-2
j_gene: TRBJ2-1
CDR3nt: TGTGCCAGCAGCCAAGGTAGCGGGATTTATGAGCAGTTCTTC
CDR3aa: CASSQGSGIYEQFF

d_gene: TRBD1
abundance: .
v_gene: TRBV30
j_gene: TRBJ1-5
CDR3nt: TGTGCCTGGAGTTCTGGGCAGGGGGCAAAGCCCCAGCATTTT
CDR3aa: CAWSSGQGAKPQHF

d_gene: TRBD2
abundance: .
v_gene: TRBV18
j_gene: TRBJ2-1
CDR3nt: TGTGCCAGCTCCTCCCTGTCTAGCGGGATAGGGGACAATGAGCAGTTCTTC
CDR3aa: CASSSLSSGIGDNEQFF

d_gene: TRBD1
abundance: .
v_gene: TRBV9
j_gene: TRBJ2-3
CDR3nt: TGTGCCAGCAGCGTAACCCACGAGGGGGCGAGGGCAGATACGCAGTATTTT
CDR3aa: CASSVTHEGARADTQYF

d_gene: .
abundance: .
v_gene: TRBV6-5
j_gene: TRBJ1-2
CDR3nt: TGTGCCAACCTGGGGGGGGAGGGGAGGAACTATGGCTACACCTTC
CDR3aa: CANLGGEGRNYGYTF

d_gene: .
abundance: .
v_gene: TRBV18
j_gene: TRBJ2-6
CDR3nt: TGTGCCAGCTCACCCTTAGATCGGGGCTCTGGGGCCAACGTCCTGACTTTC
CDR3aa: CASSPLDRGSGANVLTF

d_gene: .
abundance: .
v_gene: TRBV19
j_gene: TRBJ2-1
CDR3nt: TGTGCCAGTAGTATGCGCGCTAGGGCGGGCTCCTACAATGAGCAGTTCTTC
CDR3aa: CASSMRARAGSYNEQFF

d_gene: .
abundance: .
v_gene: TRBV5-1
j_gene: TRBJ2-3
CDR3nt: TGCGCCGGGAGAAGAGCGGACACAGATACGCAGTATTTT
CDR3aa: CAGRRADTDTQYF

d_gene: .
abundance: .
v_gene: TRBV24-1
j_gene: TRBJ2-3
CDR3nt: TGTGCCACCAGTGACCCTCTTGGTAGTGGCACAGATACGCAGTATTTT
CDR3aa: CATSDPLGSGTDTQYF

d_gene: .
abundance: .
v_gene: TRBV19
j_gene: TRBJ1-5
CDR3nt: TGTGCCAGTAGTATTTCACCAGGGAATCAGCCCCAGCATTTT
CDR3aa: CASSISPGNQPQHF

d_gene: TRBD1
abundance: .
v_gene: TRBV28
j_gene: TRBJ1-3
CDR3nt: TGTGCCAGCAGACCCAGGACAGGGTCTGGAAACACCATATATTTT
CDR3aa: CASRPRTGSGNTIYF